The 8 T cell receptor beta chains reported below all come from one sample, sequenced in a study of yellow fever vaccine responses in identical twins. TCRdb re-derived calls from the RT-PCR reads in MiXCR, one entry per CDR3 protein. The sample contains 30,000 to 40,000 distinct CDR3 sequences, about 63% of which appear only once. The sequencing used T cells from blood (PBMCs), unsorted or a sorted subset (not recorded which), collected before or after yellow fever vaccination (not recorded which). The receptor set was obtained from a woman under 30 who received the yellow fever vaccine.

V gene TRBV11-2 combines with J gene TRBJ1-1; D uncertain. V was shortened by 5 bases and J by 1 base, with 8 bases between the two germline ends. CDR3 size: 13 residues. Germline CDR1 reads SGHAT; CDR2 reads FQNNGV. In DNA form, the CDR3 reads TGTGCCAGCAGCAAAACAAGGAACACTGAAGCTTTCTTT. This gives the protein CASSKTRNTEAFF.

The rearrangement joins TRBV20-1 to TRBJ1-1; perhaps TRBD1 as D (5 bases). The germline V gene has CDR1 DFQATT and CDR2 SNEGSKA (reference sequence). The length of the CDR3 is 14 residues. Between the trimmed V and J ends, which lost 5 bases and 5 bases, there was a span of 18 bases. The CDR3 loop reads CSASAGGIGTEAFF. The CDR3 nucleotides read TGCAGTGCTTCAGCCGGGGGGATTGGTACTGAAGCTTTCTTT.

The rearrangement links TRBV12-3 or TRBV12-4 to TRBJ1-2; 7 bases fit TRBD1. The V segment lost 5 bases and the J segment 3 bases; nucleotides outside the gene matches: 3. The CDR3 extends over 13 amino acids. CDR3 residues: CASSRDRYYGYTF. In DNA, the CDR3 is TGTGCCAGCAGTCGGGACAGATACTATGGCTACACCTTC.

The sample holds a few counts of this clonotype. This sequence joins TRBV11-1 and TRBJ2-7, with no clear D. V was shortened by 1 base and J by 5 bases, with 9 bases between the two germline ends. The germline V gene has CDR1 SGHAT and CDR2 FQDESV (reference sequence). The CDR3 extends over 13 amino acids. The CDR3 DNA is TGTGCCAGCAGCTTAGGTAAAGGCGACGAGCAGTACTTC. Translating it yields CASSLGKGDEQYF.

The genes are TRBV5-1 and TRBJ2-3, with 9 bases that match TRBD1. Trimming took 4 bases from V and 4 from J; bases not matched to a gene: 10. The germline CDR1 and CDR2 sequences are SGHRS and YFSETQ. The CDR3 covers 16 residues. CDR3: CASSPRDRVSADTQYF. The CDR3 bases are TGCGCCAGCAGCCCCCGGGACAGGGTATCGGCAGATACGCAGTATTTT.

This clonotype was recorded once. The gene calls are TRBV10-3 and TRBJ2-1, with D possibly matching TRBD2 (6 bases). Germline V gene lookup returns CDR1 ENHRY and CDR2 SYGVKD. The CDR3 is made up of 14 amino acids. The germline V and J ends were trimmed by 7 bases and 3 bases, with 13 bases remaining between them. CDR3 amino acids: CAIMSAGFYNEQFF. The CDR3 DNA is TGTGCCATCATGTCTGCGGGATTCTACAATGAGCAGTTCTTC.

This chain connects TRBV6-2 or TRBV6-3 to TRBJ2-7; 13 bases are shared with TRBD2. V dropped 2 bases and J dropped 0; count of bases not matched to a gene: 4. The germline V gene has CDR1 MNHEY and CDR2 SVGEGT. This CDR3 spans 17 amino acids. The CDR3 is CASSYLWTSGSSYEQYF. The CDR3 nucleotides read TGTGCCAGCAGTTACCTCTGGACTAGCGGGAGCTCCTACGAGCAGTACTTC.

The rearrangement uses TRBV7-2 and TRBJ2-7, with 8 bases identical to TRBD1. The J segment lost 0 bases and the V segment lost 0 bases, leaving 1 base of the junction unmatched. This CDR3 region has 15 residues. Germline-derived CDR1 and CDR2 are SGHTA and FQGNSA. Written as DNA, the CDR3 is TGTGCCAGCAGCTTAGCGGGACAGGACTCCTACGAGCAGTACTTC. This sequence encodes CASSLAGQDSYEQYF.